Presented here are 16 T cell receptor beta chains from one specimen sequenced in a study of technical replicates of blood from four donors. Sequenced by immunoSEQ multiplex PCR; TCRdb stores in-frame clones only, minus some. There are roughly 79,000 clones in the sample; around 92% occur only once, and roughly 0.38% lies in the top ten. The sample comprised T cells isolated from PBMCs. The receptors here all came from a human donor in good health. Some clones in this sample may be carry-over from other donors' samples.

The genes are TRBV13 and TRBJ1-2; 7 nucleotides match TRBD1. There are 13 residues in the CDR3. Trimming removed 0 bases from V and 7 bases from J; junction bases left unmatched: 2. Germline assignment: CDR1 PRHDT and CDR2 FYEKMQ (reference sequence). The CDR3 region is CASSLGQGVGYTF. For the CDR3, the DNA is TGTGCCAGCAGCTTAGGGCAGGGGGTTGGCTACACCTTC.

This clone was observed once. The J gene is TRBJ1-2, the V gene TRBV9; no definite D call. The ends were cut back, 3 bases at V and 8 bases at J, with 8 bases in the middle. Germline V gene lookup returns CDR1 SGDLS and CDR2 YYNGEE. The length of the CDR3 is 11 residues. CDR3 amino acids: CASSAPQGYTF. The CDR3 DNA is TGTGCCAGCAGCGCCCCCCAGGGCTACACCTTC. The whole variable domain, remainder taken from reference TRBV9 and TRBJ1-2, is DSGVTQTPKHLITATGQRVTLRCSPRSGDLSVYWYQQSLDQGLQFLIQYYNGEERAKGNILERFSAQQFPDLHSELNLSSLELGDSALYFCASSAPQGYTFGSGTRLTVV.

This sequence joins TRBV25-1 and TRBJ2-7; a weak D match, TRBD2 (5 bases). Germline CDR1 and CDR2: MGHDK and SYGVNS. This CDR3 region has 14 residues. V lost 4 bases, J lost 2 bases, and 12 bases lay in between. CDR3 protein: CASSVGGSAYEQYF. As DNA, the CDR3 is TGTGCCAGCAGTGTGGGCGGGTCCGCCTACGAGCAGTACTTC.

The chain has TRBV27 and TRBJ2-7; tentatively, D is TRBD2 (5 bases). Germline assignment: CDR1 MNHEY and CDR2 SMNVEV (reference sequence). With 5 bases removed from V and 4 bases from J, the gap between germline ends came to 21 bases. This CDR3 contains 16 residues. CDR3 coding DNA: TGTGCCAGCAGTCGCCAGACCGGGGTTTTGTTATACGAGCAGTACTTC. Its protein is CASSRQTGVLLYEQYF.

The J gene is TRBJ1-1, the V gene TRBV19; maybe TRBD1 (5 bases). The CDR3 loop spans 14 amino acids. Trimming shortened V by 6 bases and J by 0 bases, and 11 bases separated the two germline ends. The V gene's germline CDR1 is LNHDA and CDR2 SQIVND (reference sequence). The CDR3 protein is CASRRDSLNTEAFF. DNA of the CDR3: TGTGCCAGTAGACGAGACAGTCTGAACACTGAAGCTTTCTTT.

This chain links TRBV29-1 with TRBJ2-7; the D gene is possibly TRBD1 (5 bases). V gave up 2 bases and J gave up 0 bases, with 14 bases separating them. The CDR3 consists of 15 residues. Germline assignment: CDR1 SQVTM and CDR2 ANQGSEA. Written as DNA, the CDR3 is TGCAGCGTTGAAACGAAGGACACGAGCTCCTACGAGCAGTACTTC. It translates to CSVETKDTSSYEQYF.

The chain links TRBV11-3 to TRBJ1-1; D gene ambiguous. Germline CDR1 is SGHNT and CDR2 is YENEEA. This CDR3 region has 13 residues. V was cut by 0 bases and J by 1 base, with 3 bases left in between. The CDR3 sequence is CASSLEANTEAFF. The DNA of the CDR3 is TGTGCCAGCAGCTTAGAAGCGAACACTGAAGCTTTCTTT.

V usage is TRBV5-1 and J usage is TRBJ2-1; D gene unclear. This CDR3 is 16 amino acids long. Germline assignment: CDR1 SGHRS and CDR2 YFSETQ. The ends were cut back, 0 bases at V and 8 bases at J, with 18 bases in the middle. The DNA of the CDR3 is TGCGCCAGCAGCTTGGCGGCGGCAGCCAGCCCAGATGAGCAGTTCTTC. Its translation is CASSLAAAASPDEQFF.

This chain links TRBV4-2 with TRBJ2-3; a weak D match, TRBD2 (6 bases). The V end lost 3 bases, the J end lost 1 base, and 11 bases lay between the germline ends. This CDR3 contains 15 residues. Germline V gives CDR1 LGHNA, CDR2 YNFKEQ. The CDR3 loop reads CASSHMASGTDTQYF. In DNA form, the CDR3 reads TGTGCCAGCAGCCACATGGCTAGCGGCACAGATACGCAGTATTTT.

This clone was found a few times. DNA for the CDR3: TGTGCCAGCAGCGGACAGGAGAACACTGAAGCTTTCTTT. Amino acids: CASSGQENTEAFF. The rearrangement links TRBV7-8 to TRBJ1-1, with 7 positions matching TRBD1. The CDR3 length is 13 residues. With V trimmed by 5 bases and J by 1 base, 1 base remained unmatched. The germline CDR1 and CDR2 sequences are SGHVS and FQNEAQ.

CDR3: CASQGQYTEAFF. The CDR3 DNA reads as TGTGCCAGCCAGGGACAGTACACTGAAGCTTTCTTT. The chain is built from TRBV28 and TRBJ1-1, with TRBD1 matching over 7 bases. CDR1 MDHEN and CDR2 SYDVKM come from the germline V gene. The V gene end was trimmed by 8 bases and the J gene end by 3 bases; junction bases not matched to a gene: 3. The CDR3 sequence is 12 residues long. Using reference TRBV28 and TRBJ1-1 for the parts outside the CDR3, the full variable domain is DVKVTQSSRYLVKRTGEKVFLECVQDMDHENMFWYRQDPGLGLRLIYFSYDVKMKEKGDIPEGYSVSREKKERFSLILESASTNQTSMYLCASQGQYTEAFFGQGTRLTVV.

This chain connects TRBV7-9 to TRBJ2-7; 8 bases fit TRBD2. The CDR3 contains 15 residues. Trimming took 4 bases from V and 2 from J; bases not matched to a gene: 7. Germline-derived CDR1 and CDR2 are SEHNR and FQNEAQ (reference sequence). CDR3 nucleotide sequence: TGTGCCAGCAGCTCCCGGCTAGCGGGCCCCTACGAGCAGTACTTC. Protein: CASSSRLAGPYEQYF.

The sample holds one count of this clone. This chain connects TRBV28 to TRBJ2-7; 7 bases are shared with TRBD1. V gave up 7 bases and J gave up 3 bases; unmatched junction bases: 6. In germline, CDR1 is MDHEN, CDR2 SYDVKM. This CDR3 has 13 amino acids. CDR3 amino acids: CASTRDSYYEQYF. The CDR3, as DNA: TGTGCCAGCACCCGGGACAGTTACTACGAGCAGTACTTC. Supplemented by reference TRBV28 and TRBJ2-7, the full variable domain reads DVKVTQSSRYLVKRTGEKVFLECVQDMDHENMFWYRQDPGLGLRLIYFSYDVKMKEKGDIPEGYSVSREKKERFSLILESASTNQTSMYLCASTRDSYYEQYFGPGTRLTVT.

The genes are TRBV19 and TRBJ1-4, with D perhaps TRBD1 (5 bases). CDR1 LNHDA and CDR2 SQIVND come from the germline V gene (reference sequence). The CDR3 is 14 amino acids. Trimming left V 5 bases short and J 0 bases short, with 7 bases between. The CDR3 DNA is TGTGCCAGTAGTGGGGCGGCAACTAATGAAAAACTGTTTTTT. Translated, it gives CASSGAATNEKLFF. Filled out from reference TRBV19 and TRBJ1-4, the complete variable domain reads DGGITQSPKYLFRKEGQNVTLSCEQNLNHDAMYWYRQDPGQGLRLIYYSQIVNDFQKGDIAEGYSVSREKKESFPLTVTSAQKNPTAFYLCASSGAATNEKLFFGSGTQLSVL.

On this clone: One junction end does not reproduce the germline sequence, and a read error may be involved. The genes are TRBV6-5 and TRBJ2-7; 8 bases line up with TRBD1. Germline V CDR1 and CDR2: MNHEY, SVGAGI. The CDR3 extends over 15 amino acids. The CDR3 DNA reads as TGTGGCAGCAGGGCTTTGAGGGACAGGCGCTACGCGCAGTACTTC. This translates into CGSRALRDRRYAQYF.

The genes are TRBV7-8 and TRBJ2-7; 9 bases agree with TRBD1. After removal of 0 bases from V and 3 bases from J, the junction contained 6 bases not matched to a gene. This CDR3 has 16 residues. Germline assignment: CDR1 SGHVS and CDR2 FQNEAQ. For the CDR3, the DNA is TGTGCCAGCAGCTTAGCAGAACCGGGACAGGGCTACGAGCAGTACTTC. Protein sequence: CASSLAEPGQGYEQYF.